The 10 T cell receptor beta chains given below trace back to one sample, sequenced in a study of T-cell reconstitution after alpha-beta-depleted transplantation in children. The TCRbeta library was prepared with unique molecular identifiers. TCRdb itself ran the PCR reads through MiXCR, one entry per CDR3 protein. The table has some 590,000 distinct CDR3 sequences, under 12% seen once; the top ten hold about 4.2%. Source: PBMCs from the stem cell graft donor, taken from the stem cell graft. The receptors originated from a human donor who donated a stem cell graft to a child with acute myeloid leukemia.

In this sample, this clonotype turned up a few times. The chain couples TRBV28 to TRBJ2-4; 7 bases agree with TRBD2. Trimming at V came to 6 bases and at J to 8 bases, leaving 16 bases not matched to a gene. Looked up from germline, CDR1 is MDHEN and CDR2 is SYDVKM. This CDR3 contains 16 residues. CDR3 DNA sequence: TGTGCCAGCAGCTCCGGGACTACCCCCCGAAGGGACATTCAGTACTTC. Translated, it gives CASSSGTTPRRDIQYF.

The V and J genes are TRBV3-1 and TRBJ2-1; D uncertain. Germline V lookup: CDR1 LGHDT, CDR2 YNNKEL (reference sequence). This CDR3 has 13 residues. Trimming took 5 bases from V and 6 from J, leaving 11 bases between them. The CDR3 nucleotides read TGTGCCAGCAGCTCCCCGTTCTCCAATGAGCAGTTCTTC. Its protein product is CASSSPFSNEQFF.

A few counts support this clonotype. The genes are TRBV6-5 and TRBJ2-5; D might be TRBD1 (8 bases). The V gene's germline CDR1 is MNHEY and CDR2 SVGAGI. The CDR3 extends over 15 amino acids. Trimming pared 5 bases from V and 0 bases from J, leaving 13 bases between. The CDR3 sequence: CASSNRGGYQETQYF. CDR3 sequence (DNA): TGTGCCAGCAGTAACAGGGGGGGGTACCAAGAGACCCAGTACTTC.

The V call is TRBV5-6, the J call TRBJ2-2; D not certain. The germline V gene has CDR1 SGHDT and CDR2 YYEEEE. The V end lost 1 base, the J end lost 7 bases, and 8 bases lay between the germline ends. The CDR3 extends over 13 amino acids. CDR3 protein: CASSLMRLGELFF. The CDR3 bases are TGTGCCAGCAGCTTGATGCGTCTCGGGGAGCTGTTTTTT.

CDR3 region: CSVLILRQGYGYTF. In DNA, the CDR3 is TGCAGCGTCCTCATTCTAAGGCAGGGGTATGGCTACACCTTC. The rearrangement uses TRBV29-1 and TRBJ1-2, with D perhaps TRBD1 (6 bases). The V end lost 6 bases, the J end lost 5 bases, and 19 bases lay between the germline ends. In germline, CDR1 is SQVTM, CDR2 ANQGSEA. The CDR3 runs 14 residues.

This clonotype was seen repeatedly, ten times or more. The V call is TRBV12-3 or TRBV12-4, the J call TRBJ2-2; maybe TRBD2 (5 bases). This CDR3 has 14 residues. V lost 2 bases to trimming and J lost 7 bases, with 11 bases between them. The CDR3 sequence is CASSLRLAGGELFF. CDR3 DNA: TGTGCCAGCAGTTTAAGGCTAGCCGGCGGGGAGCTGTTTTTT.

The sample holds many counts of this clonotype. The V and J genes are TRBV29-1 and TRBJ2-2; 7 bases are shared with TRBD1. Germline V gene sequence: CDR1 SQVTM, CDR2 ANQGSEA. The CDR3 totals 14 residues. After removal of 6 bases from V and 3 bases from J, the junction contained 7 bases not matched to a gene. CDR3 residues: CSVRQGRDTGELFF. The CDR3 DNA is TGCAGCGTAAGACAGGGCAGGGACACCGGGGAGCTGTTTTTT.

This sequence joins TRBV5-1 and TRBJ1-1, with 8 bases that match TRBD1. Germline V gives CDR1 SGHRS, CDR2 YFSETQ. The CDR3 sequence is 16 residues long. With 0 bases clipped from V and 10 bases from J, the junction kept 14 bases outside the gene matches. The CDR3 DNA reads as TGCGCCAGCAGCTTGGTTGGGACAGGTCATCAGGTGGGAGCTTTCTTT. Its translation is CASSLVGTGHQVGAFF.

The rearrangement links TRBV20-1 to TRBJ2-2; D remains unclear. The CDR3 length is 14 residues. With 0 bases removed from V and 7 bases from J, the gap between germline ends came to 12 bases. Germline CDR1 DFQATT, CDR2 SNEGSKA (reference sequence). This chain's CDR3 is CSARDPRAVGELFF. The CDR3 DNA reads as TGCAGTGCTAGAGACCCCCGGGCGGTCGGGGAGCTGTTTTTT.

The chain uses TRBV7-2 and TRBJ1-1; tentative D call: TRBD1 (5 bases). This CDR3 is built from 14 residues. V was clipped by 6 bases and J by 4 bases, with 15 bases between them. CDR1 SGHTA and CDR2 FQGNSA come from the germline V gene. The CDR3 sequence is CASSRLQGRTEAFF. The CDR3 DNA reads as TGTGCCAGCAGTCGACTTCAGGGTCGCACTGAAGCTTTCTTT.